The rows below give T cell receptor beta chains drawn from one sample of a study of T-cell reconstitution after alpha-beta-depleted transplantation in children. TCRdb redid the calling of the PCR reads with MiXCR, one entry per CDR3 protein. Of roughly 180,000 distinct CDR3 sequences listed, 8.5% to 14% are singletons. The sequenced sample was PBMCs, obtained before TCRalphabeta/CD19-depleted stem cell transplant. These receptors were taken from a boy between 2 and 10 years old with acute myeloid leukemia, due to receive a stem cell transplant. The CDR3 runs from the conserved cysteine through the conserved F or W. Fields, in order: D gene, V gene, J gene, clone size, CDR3 protein, CDR3 DNA. D genes are given only for firm matches. The size of a clone is reported for some rows only, either as once, few or many, or as a class for expanded clones.

TRBD1	TRBV29-1	TRBJ1-2	many	CSEQTGDGYTF	TGCAGCGAGCAGACAGGGGATGGCTACACCTTC
-	TRBV27	TRBJ1-2	many	CAGYYGYTF	TGTGCCGGGTACTATGGCTACACCTTC
-	TRBV5-1	TRBJ1-1	many	CASSLDRPLPAFF	TGCGCCAGCAGCTTGGACAGGCCACTCCCAGCTTTCTTT
-	TRBV12-3/TRBV12-4	TRBJ2-1	many	CASSGDNEQFF	TGTGCCAGCAGCGGAGACAATGAGCAGTTCTTC
-	TRBV20-1	TRBJ2-7	many	CSANYAYEQYF	TGCAGTGCCAATTATGCCTACGAGCAGTACTTC
-	TRBV11-2	TRBJ2-7	many	CASSSRRHTLGEQYF	TGTGCCAGCAGCTCACGGCGGCACACACTGGGGGAGCAGTACTTC
-	TRBV29-1	TRBJ1-2	many	CSVVKSTVNYGYTF	TGCAGCGTCGTAAAATCGACAGTAAACTATGGCTACACCTTC
-	TRBV28	TRBJ2-6	many	CASSLLRPGANVLTF	TGTGCCAGCAGTTTACTCAGGCCAGGGGCCAACGTCCTGACTTTC
TRBD1	TRBV20-1	TRBJ2-2	many	CSARQGANTGELFF	TGCAGTGCTAGACAGGGGGCGAACACCGGGGAGCTGTTTTTT
-	TRBV3-1	TRBJ1-6	many	CASSQVENSPLHF	TGTGCCAGCAGCCAAGTCGAAAATTCACCCCTCCACTTT
-	TRBV4-1	TRBJ1-4	many	CASSQASRGEKLFF	TGCGCCAGCAGCCAAGCTAGTCGAGGTGAAAAACTGTTTTTT
-	TRBV28	TRBJ2-7	-	CASSLAWGESYEQYF	TGTGCCAGCAGTTTGGCGTGGGGGGAGTCCTACGAGCAGTACTTC
-	TRBV4-2	TRBJ1-1	many	CASSQVGWSEAFF	TGTGCCAGCAGCCAAGTTGGGTGGTCTGAAGCTTTCTTT
-	TRBV28	TRBJ2-1	many	CASSLSYADEQFF	TGTGCCAGCAGTTTATCCTACGCCGATGAGCAGTTCTTC
TRBD2	TRBV2	TRBJ2-5	-	CASSGTSGRRGETQYF	TGTGCCAGCAGTGGGACTAGCGGGAGGCGAGGAGAGACCCAGTACTTC
-	TRBV7-9	TRBJ2-1	many	CASSPRVDEQFF	TGTGCCAGCAGCCCCAGGGTGGATGAGCAGTTCTTC
-	TRBV4-1	TRBJ2-5	many	CASSQDNAQEETQYF	TGCGCCAGCAGCCAAGATAATGCACAGGAGGAGACCCAGTACTTC
TRBD2	TRBV6-2/TRBV6-3	TRBJ2-1	many	CASSYAGVAGNEQFF	TGTGCCAGCAGTTACGCGGGGGTAGCGGGAAATGAGCAGTTCTTC
-	TRBV5-1	TRBJ2-1	many	CASSPGQGSFF	TGCGCCAGCAGCCCCGGACAAGGGTCGTTCTTC
TRBD1	TRBV12-3/TRBV12-4	TRBJ1-1	many	CASSLGQTMNTEAFF	TGTGCCAGCAGTTTGGGACAGACTATGAACACTGAAGCTTTCTTT
-	TRBV30	TRBJ1-2	few	CAWTATAPLGGYTF	TGTGCCTGGACTGCGACAGCCCCCCTGGGCGGCTACACCTTC
TRBD1	TRBV29-1	TRBJ2-1	many	CSAGTGGNNEQFF	TGCAGCGCTGGGACAGGGGGCAACAATGAGCAGTTCTTC
-	TRBV2	TRBJ2-3	many	CASSEEATSTDTQYF	TGTGCCAGCAGTGAAGAAGCTACTAGCACAGATACGCAGTATTTT
TRBD2	TRBV3-1	TRBJ2-5	many	CASSQEGRGDFVRDF	TGTGCCAGCAGCCAAGAAGGACGGGGGGACTTCGTGAGGGACTTC
TRBD2	TRBV5-1	TRBJ2-1	many	CASRAQGLAANNEQFF	TGCGCCAGCCGGGCCCAGGGACTAGCGGCCAACAATGAGCAGTTCTTC
-	TRBV30	TRBJ1-2	many	CAWSSGAGYYGYTF	TGTGCCTGGAGTTCGGGTGCAGGCTATTATGGCTACACCTTC
TRBD2	TRBV5-1	TRBJ2-5	many	CASSLFNPSGGEETQYF	TGCGCCAGCAGCTTGTTTAACCCTAGCGGGGGGGAAGAGACCCAGTACTTC
TRBD1	TRBV15	TRBJ1-2	many	CATSRGDGTGVKNYGYTF	TGTGCCACCAGCAGAGGTGATGGGACAGGGGTTAAAAACTATGGCTACACCTTC
-	TRBV5-1	TRBJ1-1	many	CASSLAPINTEAFF	TGCGCCAGCAGCTTGGCCCCCATTAACACTGAAGCTTTCTTT
TRBD1	TRBV6-5	TRBJ1-2	-	CASSSRPGQGPSYGYTF	TGTGCCAGCAGTTCGAGACCGGGACAGGGGCCTTCCTATGGCTACACCTTC
-	TRBV6-1	TRBJ1-5	many	CASSEGQINQPQHF	TGTGCCAGCAGTGAAGGACAGATCAATCAGCCCCAGCATTTT
-	TRBV9	TRBJ2-3	many	CASSETWATDTQYF	TGTGCCAGCAGCGAAACCTGGGCCACAGATACGCAGTATTTT
TRBD2	TRBV20-1	TRBJ2-1	many	CSARVLLAGTYNEQFF	TGCAGTGCTAGAGTCCTACTAGCGGGGACCTACAATGAGCAGTTCTTC
-	TRBV29-1	TRBJ1-5	many	CSVKTHGTGNQPQHF	TGCAGCGTAAAAACTCACGGTACGGGCAATCAGCCCCAGCATTTT
-	TRBV20-1	TRBJ2-3	many	CSARRGLTDTQYF	TGCAGTGCTAGGCGCGGACTCACAGATACGCAGTATTTT
-	TRBV29-1	TRBJ2-7	many	CSVLLPSGAYEQYF	TGCAGCGTTCTACTTCCCTCGGGGGCCTACGAGCAGTACTTC
-	TRBV24-1	TRBJ1-2	many	CATSDPVLSYGYTF	TGTGCCACCAGTGATCCCGTCCTCAGCTATGGCTACACCTTC
-	TRBV25-1	TRBJ2-5	many	CASSDNYSQETQYF	TGTGCCAGCAGTGACAACTACAGTCAAGAGACCCAGTACTTC
-	TRBV7-9	TRBJ2-5	many	CASSPPMGRAGETQYF	TGTGCCAGCAGCCCCCCCATGGGACGGGCGGGGGAGACCCAGTACTTC
-	TRBV7-9	TRBJ2-3	many	CASRSDSLRTDTQYF	TGTGCCAGCAGATCGGACAGTCTGCGCACAGATACGCAGTATTTT
-	TRBV9	TRBJ2-2	many	CASSVGSGLVTGELFF	TGTGCCAGCAGCGTGGGGTCGGGACTCGTTACCGGGGAGCTGTTTTTT
-	TRBV12-3/TRBV12-4	TRBJ1-5	many	CASSQQVPGPQHF	TGTGCCAGCAGTCAACAGGTCCCCGGGCCCCAGCATTTT
-	TRBV7-2	TRBJ1-2	many	CASSLIGSPGDGYTF	TGTGCCAGCAGCTTAATTGGGAGCCCCGGTGATGGCTACACCTTC
TRBD2	TRBV6-1	TRBJ2-3	many	CASSAGLETTDTQYF	TGTGCCAGCAGCGCGGGACTAGAGACCACAGATACGCAGTATTTT
-	TRBV7-3	TRBJ2-1	many	CASSPGVYNEQFF	TGTGCCAGCAGCCCGGGAGTATACAATGAGCAGTTCTTC
TRBD1	TRBV5-1	TRBJ2-7	many	CASSKLPGQINEQYF	TGCGCCAGCAGCAAACTCCCGGGACAGATTAACGAGCAGTACTTC
-	TRBV28	TRBJ1-6	many	CASRKDSVRSSYNSPLHF	TGTGCCAGCAGGAAGGACAGTGTCCGTAGCTCCTATAATTCACCCCTCCACTTT
-	TRBV3-1	TRBJ1-2	many	CASSPVGGNYGYTF	TGTGCCAGCAGCCCCGTGGGGGGAAACTATGGCTACACCTTC
-	TRBV15	TRBJ2-3	many	CATREGQLTDTQYF	TGTGCCACCAGAGAGGGGCAGCTGACAGATACGCAGTATTTT
-	TRBV2	TRBJ1-2	many	CASSLETGANYGYTF	TGTGCCAGCAGCCTAGAAACCGGAGCTAACTATGGCTACACCTTC